Shown below are 5 T cell receptor beta chains from a single sample sequenced in a study of cytomegalovirus exposure and HLA in healthy donors. With 60 Vbeta and 13 Jbeta primers, the PCR was carried out. Profiled with immunoSEQ multiplex PCR; TCRdb holds only in-frame clones, not every one. The profile covers roughly 160,000 clones, with roughly 84% appearing a single time and 2.5% to 3% taken by the ten largest. The sample was PBMCs. All receptors derive from a man aged 25 to 40 in good health and CMV-seropositive.

The V gene is TRBV30, the J gene TRBJ1-4; 9 bases align to TRBD1. The V segment lost 2 bases and the J segment 2 bases; nucleotides outside the gene matches: 6. Germline-derived CDR1 and CDR2 are GTSNPN and SVGIG (reference sequence). The CDR3 is 16 residues long. CDR3 sequence: CAWSLAGTGTNEKLFF. The CDR3 nucleotides read TGTGCCTGGAGTCTAGCCGGGACAGGGACTAATGAAAAACTGTTTTTT.

V is TRBV19 and J is TRBJ1-4; TRBD1 is a possible D gene (5 bases). The CDR3 length is 14 residues. Per the germline V gene, CDR1 is LNHDA and CDR2 is SQIVND (reference sequence). V lost 1 base, J lost 8 bases, and 11 bases lay in between. The CDR3 bases are TGTGCCAGTAGTATAGTAGGGGATGGCGAAAAACTGTTTTTT. Amino acids: CASSIVGDGEKLFF.

The V and J genes are TRBV19 and TRBJ2-1, with 7 bases identical to TRBD2. The CDR3 is 14 amino acids. The ends lost 8 bases at V and 5 bases at J; junction bases unmatched: 9. Germline assignment: CDR1 LNHDA and CDR2 SQIVND (reference sequence). The CDR3 spells CASSRERLHNEQFF. The CDR3 region has the DNA TGTGCCAGTTCGCGGGAGCGCCTCCACAATGAGCAGTTCTTC.

The V and J genes are TRBV6-5 and TRBJ1-6; D unresolved. Germline V CDR1 and CDR2: MNHEY, SVGAGI. Trimming shortened V by 0 bases and J by 5 bases, and 11 bases separated the two germline ends. The length of the CDR3 is 16 residues. CDR3 loop: CASSYSLGGDNSPLHF. In nucleotides, the CDR3 is TGTGCCAGCAGTTACTCCTTAGGAGGTGATAATTCACCCCTCCACTTT.

V is TRBV19 and J is TRBJ2-3, with 14 nucleotides matching TRBD2. CDR3 size: 16 residues. Germline trimming cut 5 bases from V and 6 bases from J; bases unmatched to any gene: 7. Germline CDR1 and CDR2: LNHDA and SQIVND (reference sequence). The CDR3 DNA sequence: TGTGCCAGTAGTCGAGGGACTAGCGGGAGTGCTGATACGCAGTATTTT. This gives the protein CASSRGTSGSADTQYF.